This TCR beta chain was documented in a study of hypomethylating agent response in myelodysplastic syndrome. Study-wide points: No significant post-treatment change in richness, rarefaction diversity or clonality, across all patients or response groups.

About this clone itself: The antigen is not known.

Trimming removed 5 bases at V and 1 base at J, with 15 bases between. The CDR3 covers 15 residues. The V gene's germline CDR1 is SGHTS and CDR2 YDEGEE. The method was immunoSEQ multiplex PCR; TCRdb's version includes in-frame clones alone and lacks a portion of them. The sample gives about 7,200 clones, around 86% of which show up once; roughly 16% is in the top ten. This clonotype was sampled from a human donor with myelodysplastic syndrome. This specimen consisted of bone marrow, obtained before or after starting hypomethylating agent treatment for myelodysplastic syndrome (not recorded which). The rearrangement links TRBV5-8 to TRBJ2-5, with D hard to call. The CDR3 region has the DNA TGTGCCAGCAGAGTTATCGGCCAGGCCCAAGAGACCCAGTACTTC. It encodes CASRVIGQAQETQYF.